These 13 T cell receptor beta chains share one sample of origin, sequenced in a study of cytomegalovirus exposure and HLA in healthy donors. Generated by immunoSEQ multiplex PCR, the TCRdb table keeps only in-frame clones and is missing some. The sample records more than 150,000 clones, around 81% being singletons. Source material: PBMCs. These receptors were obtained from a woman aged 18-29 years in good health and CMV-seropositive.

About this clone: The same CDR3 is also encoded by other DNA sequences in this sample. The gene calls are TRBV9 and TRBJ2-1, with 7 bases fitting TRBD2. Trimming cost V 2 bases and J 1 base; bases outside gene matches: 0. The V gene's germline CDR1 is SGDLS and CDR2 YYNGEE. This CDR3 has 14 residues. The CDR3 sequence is CASSVGGSYNEQFF. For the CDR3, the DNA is TGTGCCAGCAGCGTGGGGGGGTCCTACAATGAGCAGTTCTTC.

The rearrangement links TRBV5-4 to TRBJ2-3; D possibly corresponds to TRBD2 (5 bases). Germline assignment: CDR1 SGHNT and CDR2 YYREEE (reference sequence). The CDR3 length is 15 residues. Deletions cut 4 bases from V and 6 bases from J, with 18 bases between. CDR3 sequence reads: CASSPSERRRDTQYF. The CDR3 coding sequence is TGTGCCAGCAGCCCCAGTGAACGCCGGAGGGATACGCAGTATTTT. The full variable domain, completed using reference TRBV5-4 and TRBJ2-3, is ETGVTQSPTHLIKTRGQQVTLRCSSQSGHNTVSWYQQALGQGPQFIFQYYREEENGRGNFPPRFSGLQFPNYSSELNVNALELDDSALYLCASSPSERRRDTQYFGPGTRLTVL.

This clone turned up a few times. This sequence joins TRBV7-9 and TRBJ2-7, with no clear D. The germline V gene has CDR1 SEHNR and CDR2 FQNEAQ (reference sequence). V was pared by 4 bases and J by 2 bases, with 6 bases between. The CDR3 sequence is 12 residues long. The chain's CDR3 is CASSWATYEQYF. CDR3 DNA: TGTGCCAGCAGCTGGGCCACCTACGAGCAGTACTTC.

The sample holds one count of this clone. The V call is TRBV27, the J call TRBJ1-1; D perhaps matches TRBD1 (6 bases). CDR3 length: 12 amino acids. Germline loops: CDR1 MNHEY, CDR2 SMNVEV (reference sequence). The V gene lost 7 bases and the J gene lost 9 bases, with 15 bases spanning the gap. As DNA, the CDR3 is TGTGCCAGCAACTCGGGACACTCAAAAGCTTTCTTT. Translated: CASNSGHSKAFF.

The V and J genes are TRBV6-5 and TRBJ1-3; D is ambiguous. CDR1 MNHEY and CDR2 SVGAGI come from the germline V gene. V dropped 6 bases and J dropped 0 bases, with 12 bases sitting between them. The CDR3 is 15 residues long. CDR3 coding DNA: TGTGCCAGCAGATCAGGCCAGGCCTCTGGAAACACCATATATTTT. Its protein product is CASRSGQASGNTIYF.

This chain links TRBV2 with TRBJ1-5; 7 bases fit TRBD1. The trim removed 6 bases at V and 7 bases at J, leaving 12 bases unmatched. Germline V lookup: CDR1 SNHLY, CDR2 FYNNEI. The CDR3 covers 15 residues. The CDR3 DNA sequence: TGTGCCAGCAGCTCTCACCGAGGCAGGGGGCAGCCCCAGCATTTT. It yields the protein CASSSHRGRGQPQHF.

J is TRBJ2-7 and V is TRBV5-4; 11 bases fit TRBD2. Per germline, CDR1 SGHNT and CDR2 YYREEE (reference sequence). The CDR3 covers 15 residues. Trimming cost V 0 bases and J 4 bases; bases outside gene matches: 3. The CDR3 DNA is TGTGCCAGCAGCTTGGAGGGACTAGCGGCGTACGAGCAGTACTTC. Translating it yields CASSLEGLAAYEQYF.

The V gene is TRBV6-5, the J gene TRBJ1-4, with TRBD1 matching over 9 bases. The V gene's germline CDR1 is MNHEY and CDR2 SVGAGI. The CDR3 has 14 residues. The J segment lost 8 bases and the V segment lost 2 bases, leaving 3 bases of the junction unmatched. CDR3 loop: CASSYATGGEKLFF. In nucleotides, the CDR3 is TGTGCCAGCAGTTACGCGACAGGGGGAGAAAAACTGTTTTTT.

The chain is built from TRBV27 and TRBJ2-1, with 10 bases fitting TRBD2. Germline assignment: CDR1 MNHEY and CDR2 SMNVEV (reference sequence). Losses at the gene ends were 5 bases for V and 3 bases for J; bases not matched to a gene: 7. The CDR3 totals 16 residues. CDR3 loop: CASSPTSSGGYNEQFF. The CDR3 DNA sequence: TGTGCCAGCAGTCCCACCTCTAGCGGGGGCTACAATGAGCAGTTCTTC.

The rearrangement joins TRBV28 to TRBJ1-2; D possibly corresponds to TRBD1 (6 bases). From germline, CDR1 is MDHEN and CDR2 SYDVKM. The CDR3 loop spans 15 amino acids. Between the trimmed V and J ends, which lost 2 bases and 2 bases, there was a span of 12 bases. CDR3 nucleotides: TGTGCCAGCAGTTTACCAGGGGCCAGAAACTATGGCTACACCTTC. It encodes CASSLPGARNYGYTF.

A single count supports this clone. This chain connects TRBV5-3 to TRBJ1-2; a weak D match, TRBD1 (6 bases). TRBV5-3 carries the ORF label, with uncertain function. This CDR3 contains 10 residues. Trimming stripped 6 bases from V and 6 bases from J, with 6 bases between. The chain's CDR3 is CARTGDGYTF. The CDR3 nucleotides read TGTGCCAGAACAGGGGATGGCTACACCTTC.

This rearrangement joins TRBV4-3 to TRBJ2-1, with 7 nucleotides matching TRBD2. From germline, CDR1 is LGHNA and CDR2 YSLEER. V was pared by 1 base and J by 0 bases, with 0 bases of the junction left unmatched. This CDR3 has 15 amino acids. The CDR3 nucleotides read TGCGCCAGCAGCCAAGGGGGGGGCTCCTACAATGAGCAGTTCTTC. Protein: CASSQGGGSYNEQFF.

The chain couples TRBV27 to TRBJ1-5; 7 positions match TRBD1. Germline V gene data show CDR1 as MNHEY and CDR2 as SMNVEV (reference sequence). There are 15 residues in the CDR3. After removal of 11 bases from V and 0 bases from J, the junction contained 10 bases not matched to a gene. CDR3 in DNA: TGTGCCTCCAGACAGGGTCATTATAGCAATCAGCCCCAGCATTTT. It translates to CASRQGHYSNQPQHF.